The 28 T cell receptor beta chains presented below share a single source sample, sequenced in a study of T cells expressing NK-cell markers (TCRdb year 2020). Libraries were made using 5' RACE. The sequencing machine was an Illumina HiSeq 2000. After reprocessing by TCRdb, each CDR3 protein sequence is one entry, and no DNA is given. The table kept for this sample lists about 260,000 distinct CDR3 sequences. The ten largest clones take up roughly 4.2% of the sample. The sequencing input was blood T cells: a sorted CD56 or NKG2C T cell subset, CD4+ or CD8+ T cells, or bulk PBMC T cells (not recorded which). The receptors derive from a woman between 18 and 70 years old in good health.

The chain joins TRBV20-1 to TRBJ1-3; the TCRdb call, TRBD1, lacks DNA for checking. The CDR3 is 13 residues long. CDR1 and CDR2 from the germline V gene are DFQATT and SNEGSKA (reference sequence). This CDR3 reads CSAPGGLGNTIYF.

V and J are TRBV12-3 or TRBV12-4 and TRBJ1-2. The CDR3 sequence is 14 residues long. The CDR3 loop reads CASTPSSSLYGYTF.

The rearrangement joins TRBV20-1 to TRBJ2-7; checking the TCRdb D call of TRBD1 is not possible without DNA. The CDR3 is 14 amino acids. Germline V CDR1 and CDR2: DFQATT, SNEGSKA (reference sequence). CDR3 amino acids: CSARDVQGLYEQYF.

This chain joins TRBV19 and TRBJ1-2; TCRdb's D gene call, TRBD1, goes unchecked for lack of DNA. Per germline, CDR1 LNHDA and CDR2 SQIVND (reference sequence). This CDR3 is 13 amino acids long. The CDR3 reads CASTDRDVYGYTF.

The chain employs TRBV6-2 or TRBV6-3 and TRBJ2-3; the D call from TCRdb, TRBD1, cannot be confirmed without DNA. The CDR3 totals 13 residues. In germline, CDR1 is MNHEY, CDR2 SVGEGT. CDR3 sequence: CASSYGAGDTQYF.

V and J are TRBV18 and TRBJ2-7. The CDR3 loop spans 15 amino acids. Germline loops: CDR1 KGHSH, CDR2 LQKENI. The CDR3 spells CASSPQGKPTYEQYF. The variable domain in full, completed from reference TRBV18 and TRBJ2-7, reads NAGVMQNPRHLVRRRGQEARLRCSPMKGHSHVYWYRQLPEEGLKFMVYLQKENIIDESGMPKERFSAEFPKEGPSILRIQQVVRGDSAAYFCASSPQGKPTYEQYFGPGTRLTVT.

The chain combines TRBV6-5 with TRBJ2-5. The CDR3 covers 12 residues. From germline, CDR1 is MNHEY and CDR2 SVGAGI. CDR3 in amino acids: CASSHLQETQYF.

The genes are TRBV7-9 and TRBJ1-6; TCRdb returns TRBD1, unconfirmable since there is no DNA. The CDR3 sequence is 15 residues long. The germline gives CDR1 SEHNR, CDR2 FQNEAQ (reference sequence). The CDR3 region is CASSQDRGLDSPLHF.

This chain joins TRBV5-6 and TRBJ2-5; without DNA, the TCRdb call of TRBD2 cannot be checked. The CDR3 has 17 residues. Per the germline V gene, CDR1 is SGHDT and CDR2 is YYEEEE. The CDR3 is CASSLGTASGRRETQYF.

This sequence joins TRBV9 and TRBJ2-2; as DNA is missing, the TRBD1 call by TCRdb cannot be tested. The germline CDR1 and CDR2 sequences are SGDLS and YYNGEE. The CDR3 contains 16 residues. CDR3 sequence: CASSVDAGTPGGELFF.

This chain connects TRBV7-2 to TRBJ2-3. The CDR3 has 14 residues. Germline V CDR1 and CDR2: SGHTA, FQGNSA. CDR3 region: CASSLGAYSDTQYF. Based on the CDR3 plus reference TRBV7-2 and TRBJ2-3, the full variable domain is GAGVSQSPSNKVTEKGKDVELRCDPISGHTALYWYRQSLGQGLEFLIYFQGNSAPDKSGLPSDRFSAERTGGSVSTLTIQRTQQEDSAVYLCASSLGAYSDTQYFGPGTRLTVL.

This sequence joins TRBV2 and TRBJ1-2; with no DNA, the TCRdb D assignment of TRBD1 cannot be verified. This CDR3 spans 14 amino acids. Germline CDR1 SNHLY, CDR2 FYNNEI. Here the CDR3 reads CATMRRGFFYGYTF.

This chain uses TRBV20-1 with TRBJ2-5; TCRdb indicates TRBD2, and absent DNA this call remains unverified. Germline V lookup: CDR1 DFQATT, CDR2 SNEGSKA (reference sequence). The CDR3 has 15 residues. CDR3 loop: CSARTSGGIEETQYF.

The chain links TRBV7-2 to TRBJ2-7; the D call from TCRdb, TRBD1, cannot be confirmed without DNA. In germline, CDR1 is SGHTA, CDR2 FQGNSA. This CDR3 contains 16 residues. CDR3 residues: CASSLALGQPTYEQYF.

This CDR3 reads CASRITPSTDTQYF. This chain links TRBV2 with TRBJ2-3. The CDR3 sequence is 14 residues long. From germline, CDR1 is SNHLY and CDR2 FYNNEI.

V usage is TRBV27 and J usage is TRBJ2-3; TCRdb reports TRBD1, a call that lacks DNA to check it against. The CDR3 runs to 14 residues. CDR1 and CDR2 from the germline V gene are MNHEY and SMNVEV (reference sequence). The CDR3 reads CASSGTPRVDTQYF.

The CDR3 loop is CVTQGNTEAFF. This rearrangement joins TRBV2 to TRBJ1-1; TCRdb's D gene call, TRBD1, goes unchecked for lack of DNA. The CDR3 is 11 residues long. Germline-derived CDR1 and CDR2 are SNHLY and FYNNEI.

The chain carries TRBV7-3 and TRBJ2-2; TCRdb's D call of TRBD2 is untestable without DNA. Germline V lookup: CDR1 SGHTA, CDR2 FQGTGA. The CDR3 loop spans 16 amino acids. This chain's CDR3 is CASSLGGRARTGELFF.

The gene calls are TRBV12-3 or TRBV12-4 and TRBJ1-1. The CDR3 is made up of 14 amino acids. CDR3 sequence: CASTLWQVNTEAFF.

The genes are TRBV7-3 and TRBJ2-1; the TCRdb D gene call, TRBD1, has no DNA to confirm it. Germline V lookup: CDR1 SGHTA, CDR2 FQGTGA. The CDR3 spans 16 residues. CDR3 protein: CASSPYGTQNHNEQFF.

The chain carries TRBV4-2 and TRBJ2-1; TCRdb returns TRBD2, unconfirmable since there is no DNA. Germline assignment: CDR1 LGHNA and CDR2 YNFKEQ. The CDR3 is 13 residues long. CDR3 loop: CASSPGRDNEQFF.

The chain has TRBV27 and TRBJ1-4; TCRdb gives TRBD1 as the D gene, but with no DNA this cannot be confirmed. Germline CDR1 is MNHEY and CDR2 is SMNVEV (reference sequence). The CDR3 length is 14 residues. The CDR3 loop is CASSSGTSSEKLFF. Full variable domain (outside the CDR3, taken from reference TRBV27 and TRBJ1-4): EAQVTQNPRYLITVTGKKLTVTCSQNMNHEYMSWYRQDPGLGLRQIYYSMNVEVTDKGDVPEGYKVSRKEKRNFPLILESPSPNQTSLYFCASSSGTSSEKLFFGSGTQLSVL.

The chain has TRBV20-1 and TRBJ2-3. This CDR3 has 12 residues. Germline V CDR1 and CDR2: DFQATT, SNEGSKA (reference sequence). The CDR3 loop reads CSARNTTQGLYF.

V and J are TRBV7-9 and TRBJ2-1. In germline, CDR1 is SEHNR, CDR2 FQNEAQ (reference sequence). This CDR3 contains 12 residues. CDR3: CASSPQVTEQFF.

The chain combines TRBV7-3 with TRBJ1-1; there is no DNA to check the TCRdb D call of TRBD1. Germline-derived CDR1 and CDR2 are SGHTA and FQGTGA. The CDR3 extends over 15 amino acids. CDR3 sequence: CASIQGAMRYTEAFF.

The CDR3 sequence is CASSRGRQGRPGELFF. The chain recombines TRBV4-1 with TRBJ2-2; the D gene TCRdb calls, TRBD1, cannot be checked with no DNA. This CDR3 is built from 16 residues. Germline CDR1 is MGHRA and CDR2 is YSYEKL.

The V call is TRBV9, the J call TRBJ1-6; with no DNA, the TCRdb D assignment of TRBD1 cannot be verified. The CDR3 spans 16 residues. Germline V gene lookup returns CDR1 SGDLS and CDR2 YYNGEE. CDR3 amino acids: CASSTDGTGSNSPLHF.

This chain joins TRBV9 and TRBJ2-2; there is no DNA to check the TCRdb D call of TRBD1. Germline V gene sequence: CDR1 SGDLS, CDR2 YYNGEE. The length of the CDR3 is 15 residues. CDR3 loop: CASSVVGGGTGELFF.